This T cell receptor (beta chain) came from a study of response to subunit inactivated influenza vaccine. In regard to this clonotype: As yet, its antigen is unknown.

Per the germline V gene, CDR1 is LGHNA and CDR2 is YNFKEQ. Trimming shortened V by 3 bases and J by 3 bases, and 11 bases separated the two germline ends. The CDR3 is 14 amino acids. Study conclusions and caveats: Each seasonal flu vaccination may recruit only limited new T cells, authors suggested.

In TCRdb, the RT-PCR reads were re-called with MiXCR into one record per CDR3 protein. The table shows 530,000 or so distinct CDR3 sequences, with about 14% occurring only once. The genes are TRBV4-2 and TRBJ2-5; D tentatively reads TRBD1 or TRBD2 (5 bases each). The receptor comes from a man aged 50 or older who received an inactivated influenza vaccine. The starting material was PBMCs from blood, obtained 11 to 12 days after vaccination. The CDR3, as DNA: TGTGCCAGCAGCCAGGCCGGGGCCAAAGAGACCCAGTACTTC. It is translated as CASSQAGAKETQYF.